This entry lists 6 T cell receptor beta chains sequenced from one sample in a study of identical twins. TCRdb re-called the 5' RACE reads through MiXCR, storing one row per CDR3 protein. The sample lists hundreds of thousands of distinct CDR3 sequences; around 8.8% were seen once. The sample was also linked to a second study, of yellow fever vaccine responses in identical twins.

Sequencing used memory (CD45RO+) T cells sorted from blood. Receptors were obtained from a woman aged 18-35 years in good health.

This chain connects TRBV19 to TRBJ2-2, with 7 bases that match TRBD1. Germline V gene sequence: CDR1 LNHDA, CDR2 SQIVND (reference sequence). This CDR3 has 14 amino acids. J was trimmed by 5 bases and V by 6 bases; bases with no gene match: 6. CDR3 sequence: CASRVAGGTGELFF. The CDR3 nucleotides are TGTGCCAGTAGAGTGGCAGGGGGAACCGGGGAGCTGTTTTTT.

This clonotype was counted between two and nine times. The chain is built from TRBV5-1 and TRBJ2-5; tentatively, D is TRBD1 or TRBD2 (5 bases each). The V gene lost 3 bases and the J gene lost 4 bases, with 16 bases spanning the gap. The V gene's germline CDR1 is SGHRS and CDR2 YFSETQ. This CDR3 is 15 amino acids long. This chain's CDR3 is CASSSGPTSGETQYF. The CDR3 coding sequence is TGCGCCAGCAGCTCGGGGCCCACTAGTGGAGAGACCCAGTACTTC.

This clonotype was counted ten times or more. J is TRBJ1-5 and V is TRBV5-1; 8 bases match TRBD1. J gave up 3 bases and V 3 bases, and 5 bases lay outside the gene matches. Germline CDR1 and CDR2: SGHRS and YFSETQ. This CDR3 contains 15 residues. CDR3 residues: CASSWTTGDNQPQHF. The CDR3 DNA sequence: TGCGCCAGCAGCTGGACGACAGGGGACAATCAGCCCCAGCATTTT.

In its sample, this clonotype was seen many times. V is TRBV5-5 and J is TRBJ2-1; 14 nucleotides align to TRBD2. Trimming cost V 4 bases and J 6 bases; bases outside gene matches: 12. Germline V lookup: CDR1 SGHKS, CDR2 YYEKEE (reference sequence). This CDR3 is 18 amino acids long. CDR3 nucleotide sequence: TGTGCCAGCAGCCTTAGCCCAGTCGGGACTAGCGGGAGCAATGAGCAGTTCTTC. Its translation is CASSLSPVGTSGSNEQFF.

The V and J genes are TRBV2 and TRBJ2-3; D remains ambiguous. Between the trimmed V and J ends, which lost 3 bases and 5 bases, there was a span of 3 bases. CDR1 and CDR2 (germline): SNHLY, FYNNEI. The length of the CDR3 is 11 residues. The CDR3 loop is CASSEVDTQYF. CDR3 sequence (DNA): TGTGCCAGCAGTGAGGTAGATACGCAGTATTTT.

The chain has TRBV10-3 and TRBJ2-4; possibly TRBD1 or TRBD2 for D (5 bases each). V gave up 0 bases and J gave up 0 bases, with 9 bases separating them. The CDR3 extends over 16 amino acids. The germline CDR1 and CDR2 sequences are ENHRY and SYGVKD. For the CDR3, the DNA is TGTGCCATCAGTGAGTCGAGGGACCTAGCCAAAAACATTCAGTACTTC. Residues: CAISESRDLAKNIQYF.